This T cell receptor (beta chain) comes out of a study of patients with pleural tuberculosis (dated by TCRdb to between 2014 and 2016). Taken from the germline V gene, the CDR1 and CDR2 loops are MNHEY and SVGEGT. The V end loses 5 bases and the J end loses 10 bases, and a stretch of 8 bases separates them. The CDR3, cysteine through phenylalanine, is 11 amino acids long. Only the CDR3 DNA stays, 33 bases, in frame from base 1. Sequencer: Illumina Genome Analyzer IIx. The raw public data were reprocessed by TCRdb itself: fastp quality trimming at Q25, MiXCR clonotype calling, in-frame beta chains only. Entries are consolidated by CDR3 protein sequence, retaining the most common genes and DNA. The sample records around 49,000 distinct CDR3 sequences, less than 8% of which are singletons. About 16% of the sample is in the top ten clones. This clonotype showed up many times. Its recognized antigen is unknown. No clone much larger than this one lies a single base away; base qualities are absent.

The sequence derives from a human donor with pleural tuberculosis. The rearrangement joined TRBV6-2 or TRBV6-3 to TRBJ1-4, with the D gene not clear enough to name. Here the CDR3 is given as CASSGEGKLFF. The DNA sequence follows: TGTGCCAGCAGTGGGGAAGGAAAACTGTTTTTT.